The 30 T cell receptor beta chains presented below share a single source sample, sequenced in a study of T cell repertoires in cytomegalovirus infection. TCRdb used MiXCR to reprocess the reads, holding one entry per CDR3 protein. Of about 360,000 distinct CDR3 sequences in the sample, 15% to 20% were seen once. The source material was PBMCs. The receptor set was obtained from a human donor in good health (CMV status not recorded). Some clones in this sample may be carry-over from other donors' samples.

This clonotype was observed many times. This chain joins TRBV5-1 and TRBJ2-1, with 10 bases identical to TRBD2. CDR3 length equals 15 residues. Germline V CDR1 and CDR2: SGHRS, YFSETQ. V lost 3 bases to trimming and J lost 3 bases; unmatched junction nucleotides: 3. In DNA, the CDR3 is TGCGCCAGCAGCTCAGGACTAGCGGTCTACAATGAGCAGTTCTTC. Encoded protein: CASSSGLAVYNEQFF.

This clonotype has more than one count but fewer than ten. This rearrangement joins TRBV6-2 or TRBV6-3 to TRBJ1-5, with D possibly matching TRBD1 (6 bases). Germline CDR1 MNHEY, CDR2 SVGEGT. V was trimmed by 6 bases and J by 3 bases, leaving 12 bases between them. CDR3 length equals 14 residues. CDR3 region: CASRATGNNQPQHF. The CDR3 nucleotides are TGTGCCAGCAGGGCCACAGGGAACAATCAGCCCCAGCATTTT.

The genes are TRBV2 and TRBJ1-6, with 7 nucleotides matching TRBD1. The J segment lost 9 bases and the V segment lost 11 bases, leaving 10 bases of the junction unmatched. The CDR3 consists of 13 residues. The germline V gene has CDR1 SNHLY and CDR2 FYNNEI. The CDR3 DNA is TGTGCCTCCGGGACAGTCCAGGCTTCACCCCTCCACTTT. Its protein is CASGTVQASPLHF.

V usage is TRBV7-3 and J usage is TRBJ2-3; unclear D gene. Looked up from germline, CDR1 is SGHTA and CDR2 is FQGTGA. This CDR3 contains 15 residues. V was trimmed by 2 bases and J by 2 bases, leaving 11 bases between them. The CDR3 nucleotides read TGTGCCAGCAGCTTATTGTCAAACCCCACAGATACGCAGTATTTT. This codes for CASSLLSNPTDTQYF. Filled out from reference TRBV7-3 and TRBJ2-3, the complete variable domain reads GAGVSQTPSNKVTEKGKYVELRCDPISGHTALYWYRQSLGQGPEFLIYFQGTGAADDSGLPNDRFFAVRPEGSVSTLKIQRTERGDSAVYLCASSLLSNPTDTQYFGPGTRLTVL.

This clonotype was seen repeatedly, ten times or more. The chain recombines TRBV6-2 or TRBV6-3 with TRBJ2-5; TRBD1 matches 8 bases. V trimming: 7 bases; J trimming: 4 bases; junction bases outside the gene matches: 8. From germline, CDR1 is MNHEY and CDR2 SVGEGT. CDR3 length equals 14 residues. Written as DNA, the CDR3 is TGTGCCAGCACCCCTACCGGGACAGGAGAGACCCAGTACTTC. It is translated as CASTPTGTGETQYF.

J is TRBJ2-5 and V is TRBV12-3 or TRBV12-4, with a possible D match to TRBD1 (6 bases). Trimming shortened V by 5 bases and J by 5 bases, and 21 bases separated the two germline ends. CDR3 length: 16 amino acids. CDR3 region: CASSIRTAQEGETQYF. Written as DNA, the CDR3 is TGTGCCAGCAGTATTCGGACAGCGCAAGAGGGGGAGACCCAGTACTTC.

The rearrangement links TRBV6-1 to TRBJ1-1; maybe TRBD1 (6 bases). Germline CDR1 is MNHNS and CDR2 is SASEGT. There are 14 residues in the CDR3. Between the trimmed V and J ends, which lost 7 bases and 6 bases, there was a span of 18 bases. The CDR3 is CASTTEGGRSEAFF. The CDR3 DNA sequence: TGTGCCAGCACCACCGAGGGGGGGCGGTCTGAAGCTTTCTTT.

This clonotype occurred many times. The chain has TRBV7-2 and TRBJ1-1, with D possibly being TRBD1 (6 bases). The CDR3 length is 13 residues. V was shortened by 1 base and J by 10 bases, with 13 bases between the two germline ends. Germline CDR1 reads SGHTA; CDR2 reads FQGNSA. For the CDR3, the DNA is TGTGCCAGCAGCTTAGACAGGGCTCTTCGAGCTTTCTTT. Its protein is CASSLDRALRAFF.

The sample holds many counts of this clonotype. V usage is TRBV7-2 and J usage is TRBJ2-1; possibly TRBD2 for D (5 bases). The CDR3 sequence is 16 residues long. Trimming stripped 8 bases from V and 5 bases from J, with 22 bases between. The germline V gene has CDR1 SGHTA and CDR2 FQGNSA. The CDR3 sequence is CASGRLGAGTNNEQFF. CDR3 in DNA: TGTGCCAGCGGACGTCTAGGTGCGGGCACGAACAATGAGCAGTTCTTC.

V is TRBV18 and J is TRBJ2-5; the D call may be TRBD1 or TRBD2 (5 bases each). Germline CDR1 KGHSH, CDR2 LQKENI. The CDR3 runs 14 residues. The V and J ends lost 3 bases and 3 bases respectively, with 11 bases between them. The chain's CDR3 is CASSPQGDEETQYF. In DNA form, the CDR3 reads TGTGCCAGCTCACCGCAAGGGGACGAAGAGACCCAGTACTTC.

This clonotype was counted many times. The chain has TRBV11-2 and TRBJ2-1, with D possibly matching TRBD2 (7 bases). This CDR3 has 15 amino acids. Germline-derived CDR1 and CDR2 are SGHAT and FQNNGV. V lost 5 bases, J lost 4 bases, and 15 bases lay in between. The CDR3, as DNA: TGTGCCAGCAGCGCCCTAAGGGGGGGATACAATGAGCAGTTCTTC. This sequence encodes CASSALRGGYNEQFF.

The genes are TRBV9 and TRBJ2-3; weak D call: TRBD2 (5 bases). Germline V gene sequence: CDR1 SGDLS, CDR2 YYNGEE. V lost 0 bases and J 10 bases, leaving 15 bases between the germline ends. This CDR3 contains 14 residues. Here the CDR3 DNA reads TGTGCCAGCAGCGTAGAGAGTAGCGCAACCTCGCAGTATTTT. This translates into CASSVESSATSQYF. Supplemented by reference TRBV9 and TRBJ2-3, the full variable domain reads DSGVTQTPKHLITATGQRVTLRCSPRSGDLSVYWYQQSLDQGLQFLIQYYNGEERAKGNILERFSAQQFPDLHSELNLSSLELGDSALYFCASSVESSATSQYFGPGTRLTVL.

The rearrangement joins TRBV6-4 to TRBJ2-3; the D gene is possibly TRBD2 (6 bases). CDR3 length equals 14 residues. Per the germline V gene, CDR1 is MRHNA and CDR2 is SNTAGT. V dropped 8 bases and J dropped 0 bases, with 12 bases sitting between them. In DNA, the CDR3 is TGTGCCAGCCGAGCGGCGGGAAGCACAGATACGCAGTATTTT. Translated, it gives CASRAAGSTDTQYF.

This clonotype was seen many times. The J gene is TRBJ2-5, the V gene TRBV7-2, with D perhaps TRBD2 (5 bases). The V end lost 0 bases, the J end lost 4 bases, and 18 bases lay between the germline ends. The CDR3 runs 17 residues. Germline CDR1 SGHTA, CDR2 FQGNSA. The CDR3 coding sequence is TGTGCCAGCAGCTTAGCTCCGAGAAGCGGAGCCGGAGAGACCCAGTACTTC. This gives the protein CASSLAPRSGAGETQYF.

This chain uses TRBV30 with TRBJ2-5; weak D call: TRBD1 (6 bases). Germline CDR1 GTSNPN, CDR2 SVGIG (reference sequence). This CDR3 comprises 14 residues. V was cut by 3 bases and J by 1 base, with 12 bases left in between. This CDR3 is CAWRLEGGQETQYF. CDR3 sequence (DNA): TGTGCCTGGAGACTAGAAGGGGGCCAAGAGACCCAGTACTTC.

The chain combines TRBV7-9 with TRBJ2-7; possible D gene TRBD2, 6 bases. In germline, CDR1 is SEHNR, CDR2 FQNEAQ (reference sequence). This CDR3 is 14 amino acids long. V was clipped by 6 bases and J by 3 bases, with 15 bases between them. Here the CDR3 DNA reads TGTGCCAGCAGTTTGACGGGGGTCCACTACGAGCAGTACTTC. Its protein product is CASSLTGVHYEQYF.

This sequence joins TRBV19 and TRBJ2-6; tentatively, D is TRBD1 (8 bases). V lost 5 bases, J lost 2 bases, and 19 bases lay in between. The CDR3 sequence is 18 residues long. The germline CDR1 and CDR2 sequences are LNHDA and SQIVND (reference sequence). The CDR3 nucleotides read TGTGCCAGTAGTTTGACAGGGGAGGGCTTTACTGGGGCCAACGTCCTGACTTTC. As protein: CASSLTGEGFTGANVLTF.

The chain recombines TRBV7-2 with TRBJ2-7, with 8 bases fitting TRBD1. The CDR3 totals 15 residues. CDR1 is SGHTA and CDR2 is FQGNSA in the germline V gene. Germline trimming cut 3 bases from V and 5 bases from J; bases unmatched to any gene: 9. The CDR3 loop reads CASSFGQGRFDEQYF. CDR3 in DNA: TGTGCCAGCAGCTTCGGACAGGGACGGTTTGACGAGCAGTACTTC.

As for this clonotype: Possible read error: a much larger clone is one base away. The V gene is TRBV11-2, the J gene TRBJ2-3; D ambiguous. The V end was cut by 3 bases, the J end by 2 bases, with 9 bases between. Germline CDR1 and CDR2: SGHAT and FQNNGV. The CDR3 extends over 14 amino acids. Written as DNA, the CDR3 is TGTGCCAGCAGCTTGGGGTTCGCCACAGATACGCAGTATTTT. It yields the protein CASSLGFATDTQYF.

This chain joins TRBV20-1 and TRBJ2-7; D may be TRBD1 (6 bases). The CDR3 is 14 residues long. V was trimmed by 3 bases and J by 2 bases, leaving 14 bases between them. Germline values: CDR1 DFQATT, CDR2 SNEGSKA (reference sequence). The CDR3 nucleotides read TGCAGTGCTAGGGCCGGGACACTCGCCTACGAGCAGTACTTC. Translation gives CSARAGTLAYEQYF.

This clonotype was detected ten times or more. The chain is built from TRBV11-2 and TRBJ1-2, with no clear D. Trimming removed 5 bases at V and 0 bases at J, with 7 bases between. Looked up from germline, CDR1 is SGHAT and CDR2 is FQNNGV. The CDR3 covers 13 residues. CDR3 sequence: CASSEGANYGYTF. CDR3 nucleotides: TGTGCCAGCAGCGAGGGCGCTAACTATGGCTACACCTTC.

The V and J genes are TRBV2 and TRBJ1-6; the D gene is possibly TRBD1 (6 bases). CDR1 and CDR2 (germline): SNHLY, FYNNEI. The germline V and J ends were trimmed by 6 bases and 8 bases, with 14 bases remaining between them. There are 14 residues in the CDR3. The CDR3 loop is CASRGTRLDSPLHF. The CDR3 DNA reads as TGTGCCAGCAGGGGGACACGTTTGGATTCACCCCTCCACTTT.

The V and J genes are TRBV7-9 and TRBJ2-3; 9 bases are a match to TRBD2. The ends lost 5 bases at V and 4 bases at J; junction bases unmatched: 19. Germline CDR1 SEHNR, CDR2 FQNEAQ (reference sequence). CDR3 length: 19 amino acids. The CDR3 loop reads CASSHIAGALGGNPDTQYF. The CDR3 DNA follows: TGTGCCAGCAGCCACATAGCGGGGGCCCTGGGCGGTAACCCAGATACGCAGTATTTT.

The genes are TRBV5-1 and TRBJ2-7; the match to TRBD1 covers 9 bases. Germline loops: CDR1 SGHRS, CDR2 YFSETQ. The CDR3 contains 16 residues. After removal of 1 base from V and 5 bases from J, the junction contained 10 bases not matched to a gene. CDR3 residues: CASSLPPGQGSDEQYF. The CDR3 DNA follows: TGCGCCAGCAGCTTGCCACCGGGACAGGGATCGGACGAGCAGTACTTC.

In this sample, this clonotype turned up a few times. This chain connects TRBV12-3 or TRBV12-4 to TRBJ2-4; 7 bases line up with TRBD1. This CDR3 contains 13 residues. The junction had 1 base not matched to a gene; V was cut back by 8 bases and J by 0 bases. CDR3 amino acids: CASGTVAKNIQYF. For the CDR3, the DNA is TGTGCCAGCGGGACAGTAGCCAAAAACATTCAGTACTTC.

The rearrangement joins TRBV7-9 to TRBJ2-1; 9 bases map to TRBD1. V shed 5 bases, J shed 1 base, and the junction held 9 bases outside the gene matches. The CDR3 length is 17 residues. CDR1 is SEHNR, CDR2 FQNEAQ, per germline (reference sequence). The CDR3 region is CASSLTGTGWSYNEQFF. The CDR3 DNA reads as TGTGCCAGCAGCCTTACCGGGACAGGGTGGTCCTACAATGAGCAGTTCTTC.

In its sample, this clonotype was seen many times. CDR3 bases: TGTGCCAGCAGCTTAGCAGACAGTTCCATGAACACTGAAGCTTTCTTT. It is translated as CASSLADSSMNTEAFF. The rearrangement uses TRBV7-6 and TRBJ1-1, with TRBD1 as a possible D gene (5 bases). This CDR3 region has 16 residues. V was clipped by 0 bases and J by 0 bases, with 11 bases between them. Germline CDR1 SGHVS, CDR2 FNYEAQ.

CDR3 DNA: TGCAGTGCTAGAGGGGACAGGGACTACGAGCAGTACTTC. Translated: CSARGDRDYEQYF. The rearrangement links TRBV20-1 to TRBJ2-7, with 9 nucleotides matching TRBD1. The CDR3 length is 13 residues. In germline, CDR1 is DFQATT, CDR2 SNEGSKA (reference sequence). With V trimmed by 1 base and J by 3 bases, 1 base remained unmatched.

Concerning this clonotype: Because the CDR3 is missing its conserved closing phenylalanine or tryptophan, this is likely a read error. This chain uses TRBV5-1 with TRBJ1-6; TRBD1 might be the D (5 bases). V lost 3 bases and J 15 bases, leaving 13 bases between the germline ends. Germline CDR1 reads SGHRS; CDR2 reads YFSETQ. The CDR3 extends over 12 amino acids. CDR3 amino acids: CASSSEEGLLHC. The CDR3 DNA follows: TGCGCCAGCAGCTCCGAGGAGGGGCTCCTCCACTGT.

The genes are TRBV20-1 and TRBJ2-7; D gene uncertain. The V end was cut by 2 bases, the J end by 0 bases, with 14 bases between. Germline CDR1 and CDR2: DFQATT and SNEGSKA (reference sequence). This CDR3 has 15 residues. The CDR3 DNA reads as TGCAGTGCTAGATCCCCACGGGTTAGCTCCTACGAGCAGTACTTC. Translated, it gives CSARSPRVSSYEQYF.